This T cell receptor (beta chain) was sequenced for a study of T cell responses to AZD1222 COVID-19 vaccine. Data came from immunoSEQ multiplex PCR; TCRdb stores just in-frame clones and leaves some out. Of about 35,000 clones detected, about nine tenths appear once; the ten largest clones hold more than 9.5%. Broader study findings: Recipients of two AZD1222 doses showed rising Spike-specific TCR breadth and depth. Among those given AZD1222, only 5 to 7 were seropositive at baseline. Without day 14 samples, only post-peak T cell repertoires were studied.

As concerns this clone: Its cognate antigen is unknown.

The specimen comprised peripheral blood, sampled 28 days after the second AZD1222 dose. The receptor comes from an adult who received the AZD1222 COVID-19 vaccine.

The CDR3 region is CASSRTGRGYTF. Written as DNA, the CDR3 is TGTGCCAGCAGCCGGACAGGGAGAGGCTACACCTTC. The V gene is TRBV6-5, the J gene TRBJ1-2, with 8 bases lining up with TRBD1. The CDR3 has 12 residues. CDR1 is MNHEY, CDR2 SVGAGI, per germline. V lost 6 bases and J lost 8; bases outside the gene matches: 5.